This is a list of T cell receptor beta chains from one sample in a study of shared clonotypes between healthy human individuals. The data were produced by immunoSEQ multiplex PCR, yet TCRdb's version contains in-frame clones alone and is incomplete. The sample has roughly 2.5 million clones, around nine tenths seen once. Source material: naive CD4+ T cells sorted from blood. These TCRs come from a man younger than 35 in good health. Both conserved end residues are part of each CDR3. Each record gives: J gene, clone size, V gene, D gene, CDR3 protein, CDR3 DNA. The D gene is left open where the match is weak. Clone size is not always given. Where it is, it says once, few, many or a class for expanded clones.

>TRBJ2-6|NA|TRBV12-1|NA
CASSFVWGSGANVLTF
NA
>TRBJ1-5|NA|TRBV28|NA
CASSLIGRGQPQHF
TGTGCCAGCAGTTTAATAGGGCGAGGTCAGCCCCAGCATTTT
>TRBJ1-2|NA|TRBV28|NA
CASRLANYGYTF
TGTGCCAGCAGACTGGCTAACTATGGCTACACCTTC
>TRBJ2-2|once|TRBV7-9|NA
CASSLAWGNTGELFF
TGTGCCAGCAGCTTGGCCTGGGGGAACACCGGGGAGCTGTTTTTT
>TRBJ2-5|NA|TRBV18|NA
CASSMGFSSGETQYF
TGTGCCAGCTCAATGGGGTTCTCATCAGGAGAGACCCAGTACTTC
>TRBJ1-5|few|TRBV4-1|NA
CASSPIPGGNQPQHF
TGCGCCAGCAGCCCCATACCGGGCGGCAATCAGCCCCAGCATTTT
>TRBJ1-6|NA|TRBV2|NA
CASLVEGGINSPLHF
TGTGCCAGCCTTGTGGAGGGCGGAATTAATTCACCCCTCCACTTT
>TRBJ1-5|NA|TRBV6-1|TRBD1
CASSLGQGYNQPQHF
TGTGCCAGCAGCTTGGGACAGGGGTACAATCAGCCCCAGCATTTT
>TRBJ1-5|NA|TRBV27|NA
CASSLGGLGPQHF
TGTGCCAGCAGTTTGGGGGGCTTGGGGCCCCAGCATTTT
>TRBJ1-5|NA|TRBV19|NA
CASSEFFQGVVNQPQHF
TGTGCCAGTAGTGAATTTTTTCAGGGAGTGGTAAATCAGCCCCAGCATTTT
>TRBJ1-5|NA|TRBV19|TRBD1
CARVRSTTGGNQPQHF
TGTGCCAGGGTGAGGTCAACCACAGGGGGGAATCAGCCCCAGCATTTT
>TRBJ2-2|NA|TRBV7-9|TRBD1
CASSLAGQGNTGELFF
TGTGCCAGCAGCTTAGCCGGACAGGGAAACACCGGGGAGCTGTTTTTT
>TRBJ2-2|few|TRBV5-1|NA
CASSLSGNTGELFF
TGCGCCAGCAGCTTGTCGGGAAACACCGGGGAGCTGTTTTTT
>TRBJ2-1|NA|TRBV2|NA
CASSGGRSSGEQFF
TGTGCCAGCAGTGGTGGCAGATCTTCCGGTGAGCAGTTCTTC
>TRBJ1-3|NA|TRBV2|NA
CASSEAGDLSSGNTIYF
TGTGCCAGCAGTGAAGCGGGGGACCTTTCCTCTGGAAACACCATATATTTT
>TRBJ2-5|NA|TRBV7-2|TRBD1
CASSSDRGRGETQYF
TGTGCCAGCAGCTCAGACAGGGGACGTGGGGAGACCCAGTACTTC
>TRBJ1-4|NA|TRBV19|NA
CASKTGLNEKLFF
TGTGCCAGCAAGACAGGTCTAAATGAAAAACTGTTTTTT
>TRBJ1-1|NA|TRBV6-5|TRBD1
CASSLDRGEAFF
TGTGCCAGCAGTCTGGACAGGGGTGAAGCTTTCTTT
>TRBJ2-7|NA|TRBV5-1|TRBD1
CASSLGGTAYEQYF
TGCGCCAGCAGCTTGGGAGGGACAGCATACGAGCAGTACTTC
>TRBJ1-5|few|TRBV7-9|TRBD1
CASSATGVSNQPQHF
TGTGCCAGCAGCGCGACAGGGGTGAGCAATCAGCCCCAGCATTTT
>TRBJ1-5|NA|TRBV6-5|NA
CASTPGRFSNQPQHF
TGTGCCAGCACCCCCGGGCGGTTTAGCAATCAGCCCCAGCATTTT
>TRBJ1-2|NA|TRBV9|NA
CASSPGDNYGYTF
TGTGCCAGCAGCCCCGGTGATAACTATGGCTACACCTTC
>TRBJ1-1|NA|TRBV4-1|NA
CASSHREAPTEAFF
TGCGCCAGCAGCCACCGGGAAGCCCCCACTGAAGCTTTCTTT
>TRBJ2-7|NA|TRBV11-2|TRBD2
CASSPIGVAGGSYEQYF
TGTGCCAGCAGCCCAATAGGGGTAGCGGGAGGGTCCTACGAGCAGTACTTC
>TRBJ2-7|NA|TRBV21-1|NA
CASSNWTGYEQYF
TGTGCCAGCAGCAACTGGACAGGCTACGAGCAGTACTTC
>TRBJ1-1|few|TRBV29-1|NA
CSSSDPKNTEAFF
TGCAGCTCCTCGGACCCAAAGAACACTGAAGCTTTCTTT
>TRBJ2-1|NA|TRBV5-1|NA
CASSLVVAAAYNEQFF
TGCGCCAGCAGCTTGGTGGTAGCGGCAGCCTACAATGAGCAGTTCTTC
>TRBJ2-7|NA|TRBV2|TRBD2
CASSLGLAGIYEQYF
TGTGCCAGCAGTCTAGGACTAGCGGGAATATACGAGCAGTACTTC
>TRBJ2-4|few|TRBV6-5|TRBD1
CASSSQGLGAKNIQYF
TGTGCCAGCAGTTCACAGGGGCTGGGAGCCAAAAACATTCAGTACTTC
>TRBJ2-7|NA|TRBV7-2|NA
CASSSSSYEQYF
TGTGCCAGCAGCTCTTCCTCCTACGAGCAGTACTTC
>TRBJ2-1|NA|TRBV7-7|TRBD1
CASSSWTGGNNEQFF
TGTGCTAGCAGCTCCTGGACAGGGGGTAACAATGAGCAGTTCTTC
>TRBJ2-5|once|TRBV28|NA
CATGRVQETQYF
TGTGCCACCGGACGGGTCCAAGAGACCCAGTACTTC
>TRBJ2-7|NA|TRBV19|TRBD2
CASSIGHLGLAGFYEQYF
TGTGCCAGTAGTATAGGACACCTCGGGCTAGCGGGCTTCTACGAGCAGTACTTC
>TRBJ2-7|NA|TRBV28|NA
CASSLHYEQYF
TGTGCCAGCAGTTTACACTACGAGCAGTACTTC
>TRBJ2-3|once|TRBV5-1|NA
CASSLVGARTDTQYF
TGCGCCAGCAGCTTGGTGGGGGCGAGAACAGATACGCAGTATTTT
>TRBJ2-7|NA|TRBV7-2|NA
CASSLSVHVHEQYF
TGTGCCAGCAGCCTTAGCGTCCACGTCCACGAGCAGTACTTC
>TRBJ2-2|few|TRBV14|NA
CASARQWTGELFF
TGTGCCAGCGCTCGACAGTGGACCGGGGAGCTGTTTTTT
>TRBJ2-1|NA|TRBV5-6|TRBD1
CASSLGTGYNEQFF
TGTGCCAGCAGCTTAGGGACAGGCTACAATGAGCAGTTCTTC
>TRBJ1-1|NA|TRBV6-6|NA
CASSPRTTMNTEAFF
TGTGCCAGCAGTCCCCGGACAACCATGAACACTGAAGCTTTCTTT
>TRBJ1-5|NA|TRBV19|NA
CASSIQGTGTQPQHF
TGTGCCAGTAGTATACAGGGAACAGGGACTCAGCCCCAGCATTTT
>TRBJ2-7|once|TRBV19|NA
CASSIINRTYEQYF
TGTGCCAGTAGTATTATAAACAGAACCTACGAGCAGTACTTC
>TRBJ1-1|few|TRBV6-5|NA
CASSSLYVTEAFF
TGTGCCAGCAGTTCCTTATACGTCACTGAAGCTTTCTTT
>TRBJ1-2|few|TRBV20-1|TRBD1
CSARDRAYYTF
TGCAGTGCCAGGGACAGGGCTTACTACACCTTC
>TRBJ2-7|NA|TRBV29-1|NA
CSVGQGSYEQYF
TGCAGCGTTGGCCAGGGCTCTTACGAGCAGTACTTC
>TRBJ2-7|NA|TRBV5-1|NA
CASSLGEFSYEQYF
TGCGCCAGCAGCTTGGGTGAGTTCTCCTACGAGCAGTACTTC
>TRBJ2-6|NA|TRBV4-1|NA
CASSQDLARPISLSGANVLTF
TGCGCCAGCAGCCAAGACTTAGCCAGGCCTATCTCCCTATCTGGGGCCAACGTCCTGACTTTC
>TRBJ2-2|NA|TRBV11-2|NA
CASSGTWGNTGELFF
TGTGCCAGCAGCGGAACATGGGGAAACACCGGGGAGCTGTTTTTT
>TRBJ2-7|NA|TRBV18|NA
CASSPLQGEQYF
TGTGCCAGCTCACCTCTCCAGGGCGAGCAGTACTTC
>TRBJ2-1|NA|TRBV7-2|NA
CASSWAFGTYNEQFF
TGTGCCAGCAGCTGGGCCTTTGGGACCTACAATGAGCAGTTCTTC
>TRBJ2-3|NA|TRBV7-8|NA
CASSLATGDTQYF
TGTGCCAGCAGCTTAGCGACTGGAGATACGCAGTATTTT